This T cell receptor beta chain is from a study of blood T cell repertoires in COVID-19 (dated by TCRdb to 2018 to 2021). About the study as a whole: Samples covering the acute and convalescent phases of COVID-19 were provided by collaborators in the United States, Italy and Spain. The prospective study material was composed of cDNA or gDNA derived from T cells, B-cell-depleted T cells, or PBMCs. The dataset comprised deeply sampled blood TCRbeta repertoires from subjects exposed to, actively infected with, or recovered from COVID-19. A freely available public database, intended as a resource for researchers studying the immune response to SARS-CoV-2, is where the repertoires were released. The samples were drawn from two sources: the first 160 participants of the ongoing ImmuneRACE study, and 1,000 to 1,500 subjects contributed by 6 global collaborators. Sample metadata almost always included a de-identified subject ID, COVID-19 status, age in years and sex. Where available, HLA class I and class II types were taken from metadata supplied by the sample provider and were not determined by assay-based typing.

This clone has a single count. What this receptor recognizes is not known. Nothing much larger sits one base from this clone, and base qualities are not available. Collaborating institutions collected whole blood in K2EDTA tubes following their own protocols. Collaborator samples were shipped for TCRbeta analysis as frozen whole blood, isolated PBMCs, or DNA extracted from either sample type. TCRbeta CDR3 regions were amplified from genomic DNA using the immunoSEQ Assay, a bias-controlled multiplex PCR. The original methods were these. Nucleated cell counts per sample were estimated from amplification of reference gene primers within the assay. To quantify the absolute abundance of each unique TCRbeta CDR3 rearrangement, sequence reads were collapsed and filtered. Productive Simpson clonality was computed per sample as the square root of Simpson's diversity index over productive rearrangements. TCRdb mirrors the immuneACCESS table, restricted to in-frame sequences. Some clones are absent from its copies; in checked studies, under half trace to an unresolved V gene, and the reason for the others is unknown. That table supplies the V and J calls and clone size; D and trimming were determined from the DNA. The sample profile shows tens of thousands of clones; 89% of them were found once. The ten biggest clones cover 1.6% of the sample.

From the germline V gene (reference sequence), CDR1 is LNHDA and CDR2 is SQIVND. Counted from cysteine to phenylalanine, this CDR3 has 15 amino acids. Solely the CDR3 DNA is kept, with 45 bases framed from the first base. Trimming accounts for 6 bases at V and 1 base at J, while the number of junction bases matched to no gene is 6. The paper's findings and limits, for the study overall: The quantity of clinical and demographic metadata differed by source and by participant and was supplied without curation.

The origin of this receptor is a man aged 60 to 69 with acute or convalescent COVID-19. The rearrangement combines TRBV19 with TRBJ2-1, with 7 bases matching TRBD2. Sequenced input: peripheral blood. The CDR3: CASRLGRGSYNEQFF. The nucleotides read TGTGCCAGTAGACTGGGGAGGGGATCCTACAATGAGCAGTTCTTC.